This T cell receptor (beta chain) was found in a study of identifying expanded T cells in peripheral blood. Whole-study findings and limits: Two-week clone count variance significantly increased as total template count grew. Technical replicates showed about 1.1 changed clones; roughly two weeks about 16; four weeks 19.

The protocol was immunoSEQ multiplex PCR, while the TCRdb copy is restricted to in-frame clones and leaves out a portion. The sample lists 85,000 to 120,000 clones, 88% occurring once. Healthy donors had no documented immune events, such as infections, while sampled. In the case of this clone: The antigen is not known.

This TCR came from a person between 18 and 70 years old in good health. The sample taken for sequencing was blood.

This CDR3 reads CASSTPTGVNTEAFF. The CDR3 DNA reads as TGTGCCAGTAGTACACCGACAGGGGTCAACACTGAAGCTTTCTTT. The chain carries TRBV19 and TRBJ1-1; 8 bases match TRBD1. The CDR3 loop spans 15 amino acids. The V gene's germline CDR1 is LNHDA and CDR2 SQIVND (reference sequence). The trim removed 4 bases at V and 2 bases at J, leaving 6 bases unmatched.